This entry features one T cell receptor (beta chain) sequence. These data are taken from a study of blood T cell repertoires in COVID-19. Here immunoSEQ multiplex PCR was the method, and the copy in TCRdb shows in-frame clones only, minus some. Among about 83,000 clones listed, 75% to 90% were seen once. Looked up from germline, CDR1 is DFQATT and CDR2 is SNEGSKA (reference sequence). The V gene lost 3 bases and the J gene lost 5 bases, with 4 bases spanning the gap. The CDR3 covers 10 residues. Sequenced: peripheral blood. The TCR sequence derives from a woman between 45 and 65 years old with active or convalescent COVID-19. V is TRBV20-1 and J is TRBJ2-5; D remains unclear. The CDR3 region is CSASLETQYF. The DNA of the CDR3 is TGCAGTGCTAGCTTGGAGACCCAGTACTTC.